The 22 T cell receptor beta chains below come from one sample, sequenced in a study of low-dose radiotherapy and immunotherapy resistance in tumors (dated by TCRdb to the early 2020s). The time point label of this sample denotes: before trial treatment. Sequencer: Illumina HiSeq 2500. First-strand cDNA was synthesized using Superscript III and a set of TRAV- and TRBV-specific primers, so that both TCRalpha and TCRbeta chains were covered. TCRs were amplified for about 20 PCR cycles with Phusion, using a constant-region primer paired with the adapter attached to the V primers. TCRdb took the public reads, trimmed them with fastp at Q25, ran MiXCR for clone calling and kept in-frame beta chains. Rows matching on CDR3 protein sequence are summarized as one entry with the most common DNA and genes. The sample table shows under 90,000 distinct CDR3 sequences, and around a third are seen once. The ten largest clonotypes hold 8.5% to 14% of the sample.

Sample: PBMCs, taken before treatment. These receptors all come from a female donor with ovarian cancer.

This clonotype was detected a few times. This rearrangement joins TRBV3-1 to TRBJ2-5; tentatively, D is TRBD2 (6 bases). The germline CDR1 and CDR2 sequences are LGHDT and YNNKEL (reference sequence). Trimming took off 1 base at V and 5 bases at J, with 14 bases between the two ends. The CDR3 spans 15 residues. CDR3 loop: CASSQGAGRTETQYF. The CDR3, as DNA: TGTGCCAGCAGCCAAGGTGCGGGACGTACGGAGACCCAGTACTTC.

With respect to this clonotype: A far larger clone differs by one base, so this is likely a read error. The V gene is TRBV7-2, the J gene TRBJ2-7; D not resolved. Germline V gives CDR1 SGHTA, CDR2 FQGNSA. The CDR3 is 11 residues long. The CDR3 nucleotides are TGTGTCAGCAGCTCGTGGGACGAGCAGTACTTC. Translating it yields CVSSSWDEQYF.

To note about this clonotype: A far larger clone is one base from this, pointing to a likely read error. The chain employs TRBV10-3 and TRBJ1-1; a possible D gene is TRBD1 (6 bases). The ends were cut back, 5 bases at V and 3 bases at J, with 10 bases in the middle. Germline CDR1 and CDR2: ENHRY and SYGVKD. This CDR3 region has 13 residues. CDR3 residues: CAISSKGDTEAFF. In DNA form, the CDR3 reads TGTGCCATCAGTTCGAAGGGGGACACTGAAGCTTTCTTT.

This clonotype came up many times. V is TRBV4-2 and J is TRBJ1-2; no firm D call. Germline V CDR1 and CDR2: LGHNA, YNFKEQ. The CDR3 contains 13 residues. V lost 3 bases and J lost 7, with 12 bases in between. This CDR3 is CASSHYTGFGYTF. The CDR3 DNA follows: TGTGCCAGCAGCCACTATACGGGGTTTGGCTACACCTTC.

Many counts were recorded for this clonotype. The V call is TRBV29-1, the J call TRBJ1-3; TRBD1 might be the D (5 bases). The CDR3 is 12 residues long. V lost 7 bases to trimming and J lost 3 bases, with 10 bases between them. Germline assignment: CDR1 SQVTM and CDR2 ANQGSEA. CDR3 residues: CSGRGLGNTIYF. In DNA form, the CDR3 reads TGCAGCGGACGGGGCCTTGGAAACACCATATATTTT.

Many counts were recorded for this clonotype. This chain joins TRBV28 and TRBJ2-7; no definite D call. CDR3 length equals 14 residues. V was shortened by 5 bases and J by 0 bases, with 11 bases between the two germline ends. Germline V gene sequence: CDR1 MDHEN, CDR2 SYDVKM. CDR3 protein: CASSKAGSSYEQYF. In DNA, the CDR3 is TGTGCCAGCAGTAAGGCCGGCAGCTCCTACGAGCAGTACTTC. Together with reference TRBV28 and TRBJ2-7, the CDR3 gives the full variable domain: DVKVTQSSRYLVKRTGEKVFLECVQDMDHENMFWYRQDPGLGLRLIYFSYDVKMKEKGDIPEGYSVSREKKERFSLILESASTNQTSMYLCASSKAGSSYEQYFGPGTRLTVT.

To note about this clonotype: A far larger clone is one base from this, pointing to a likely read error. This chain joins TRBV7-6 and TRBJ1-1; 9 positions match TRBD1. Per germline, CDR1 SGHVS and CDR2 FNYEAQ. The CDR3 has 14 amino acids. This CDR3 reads CASILAGTGLEAFF. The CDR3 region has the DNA TGTGCCAGCATCTTAGCTGGGACAGGGCTTGAAGCTTTCTTT.

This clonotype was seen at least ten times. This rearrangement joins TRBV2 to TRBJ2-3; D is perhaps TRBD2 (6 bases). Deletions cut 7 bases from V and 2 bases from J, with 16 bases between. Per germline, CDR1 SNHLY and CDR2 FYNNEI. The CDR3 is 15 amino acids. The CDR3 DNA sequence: TGTGCCAGCAAGTATGGCGGGATCCTCACAGATACGCAGTATTTT. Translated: CASKYGGILTDTQYF.

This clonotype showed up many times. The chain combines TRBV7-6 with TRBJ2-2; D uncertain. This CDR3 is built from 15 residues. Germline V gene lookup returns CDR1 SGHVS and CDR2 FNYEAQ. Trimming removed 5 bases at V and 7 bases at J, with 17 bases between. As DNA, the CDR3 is TGTGCCAGCAGCCCGTCAGACCCCAGAGGCGGGGAGCTGTTTTTT. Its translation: CASSPSDPRGGELFF.

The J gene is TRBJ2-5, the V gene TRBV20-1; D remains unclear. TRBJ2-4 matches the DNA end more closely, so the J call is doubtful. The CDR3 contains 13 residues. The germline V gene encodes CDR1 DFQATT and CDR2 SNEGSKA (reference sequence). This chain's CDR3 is CSASATISGIQYF. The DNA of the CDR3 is TGCAGTGCTAGTGCCACCATTTCGGGCATTCAGTACTTC.

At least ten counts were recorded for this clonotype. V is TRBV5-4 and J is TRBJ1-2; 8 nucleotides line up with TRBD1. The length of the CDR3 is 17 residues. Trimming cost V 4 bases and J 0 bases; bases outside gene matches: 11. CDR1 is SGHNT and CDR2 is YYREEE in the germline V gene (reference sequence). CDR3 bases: TGTGCCAGCAGCACTGACTCAGGGGGCCTCACTAACTATGGCTACACCTTC. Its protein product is CASSTDSGGLTNYGYTF.

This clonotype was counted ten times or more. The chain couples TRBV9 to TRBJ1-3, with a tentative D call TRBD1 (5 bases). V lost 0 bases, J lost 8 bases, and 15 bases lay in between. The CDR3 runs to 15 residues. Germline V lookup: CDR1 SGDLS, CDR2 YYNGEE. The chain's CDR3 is CASSVVGRGGDTIYF. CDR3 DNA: TGTGCCAGCAGCGTAGTGGGACGAGGCGGGGACACCATATATTTT.

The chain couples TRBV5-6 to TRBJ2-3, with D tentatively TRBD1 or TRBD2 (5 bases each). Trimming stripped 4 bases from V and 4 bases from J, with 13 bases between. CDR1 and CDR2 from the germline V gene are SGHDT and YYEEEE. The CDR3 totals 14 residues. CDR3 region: CASSPGTGADTQYF. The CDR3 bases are TGTGCCAGCAGCCCAGGGACCGGCGCAGATACGCAGTATTTT. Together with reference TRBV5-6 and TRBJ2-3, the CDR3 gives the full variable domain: DAGVTQSPTHLIKTRGQQVTLRCSPKSGHDTVSWYQQALGQGPQFIFQYYEEEERQRGNFPDRFSGHQFPNYSSELNVNALLLGDSALYLCASSPGTGADTQYFGPGTRLTVL.

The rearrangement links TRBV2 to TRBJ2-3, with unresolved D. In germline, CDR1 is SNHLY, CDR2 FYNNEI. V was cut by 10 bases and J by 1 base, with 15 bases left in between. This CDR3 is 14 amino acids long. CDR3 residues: CATARSDRTDTQYF. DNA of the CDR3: TGTGCCACCGCACGTTCGGACCGCACAGATACGCAGTATTTT.

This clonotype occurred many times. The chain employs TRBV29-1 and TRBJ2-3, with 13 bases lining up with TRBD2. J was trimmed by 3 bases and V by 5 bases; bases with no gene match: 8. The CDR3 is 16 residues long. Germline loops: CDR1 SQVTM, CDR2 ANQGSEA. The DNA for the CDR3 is TGCAGCGTTTCCGGGACTAGCGGGAAGGGGACAGATACGCAGTATTTT. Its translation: CSVSGTSGKGTDTQYF.

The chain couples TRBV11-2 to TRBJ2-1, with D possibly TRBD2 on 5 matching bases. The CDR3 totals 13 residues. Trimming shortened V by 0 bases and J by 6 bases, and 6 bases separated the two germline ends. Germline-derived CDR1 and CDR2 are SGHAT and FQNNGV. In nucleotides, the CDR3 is TGTGCCAGCAGCTTAGAGAGCGGCAATGAGCAGTTCTTC. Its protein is CASSLESGNEQFF. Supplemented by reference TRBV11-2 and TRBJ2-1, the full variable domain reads EAGVAQSPRYKIIEKRQSVAFWCNPISGHATLYWYQQILGQGPKLLIQFQNNGVVDDSQLPKDRFSAERLKGVDSTLKIQPAKLEDSAVYLCASSLESGNEQFFGPGTRLTVL.

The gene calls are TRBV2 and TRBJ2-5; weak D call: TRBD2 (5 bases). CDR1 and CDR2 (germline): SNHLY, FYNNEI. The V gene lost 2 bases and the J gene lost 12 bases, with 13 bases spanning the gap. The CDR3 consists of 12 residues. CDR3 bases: TGTGCCAGCAGTGAATCGGGTAGCGAGAAGTACTTC. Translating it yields CASSESGSEKYF.

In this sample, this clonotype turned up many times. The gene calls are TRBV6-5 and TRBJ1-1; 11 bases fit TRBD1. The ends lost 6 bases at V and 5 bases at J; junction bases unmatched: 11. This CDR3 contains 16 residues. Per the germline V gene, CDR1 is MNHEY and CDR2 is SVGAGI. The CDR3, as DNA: TGTGCCAGCAGCACCCGGGGGGACAGGGGGATTACTGAAGCTTTCTTT. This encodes CASSTRGDRGITEAFF.

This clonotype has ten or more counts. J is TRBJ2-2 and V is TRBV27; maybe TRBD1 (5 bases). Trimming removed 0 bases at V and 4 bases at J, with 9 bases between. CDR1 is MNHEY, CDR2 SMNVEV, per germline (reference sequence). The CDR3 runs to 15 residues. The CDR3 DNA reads TGTGCCAGCAGTTTATCCCGGACAACCACCGGGGAGCTGTTTTTT. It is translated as CASSLSRTTTGELFF.

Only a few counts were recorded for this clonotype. The CDR3 here is CASSLEGAMNTEAFF. CDR3 coding DNA: TGCGCCAGCAGCTTGGAGGGGGCCATGAACACTGAAGCTTTCTTT. V is TRBV5-1 and J is TRBJ1-1, with 7 bases that match TRBD1. Germline V gives CDR1 SGHRS, CDR2 YFSETQ. The CDR3 sequence is 15 residues long. Germline trimming cut 0 bases from V and 0 bases from J; bases unmatched to any gene: 2.

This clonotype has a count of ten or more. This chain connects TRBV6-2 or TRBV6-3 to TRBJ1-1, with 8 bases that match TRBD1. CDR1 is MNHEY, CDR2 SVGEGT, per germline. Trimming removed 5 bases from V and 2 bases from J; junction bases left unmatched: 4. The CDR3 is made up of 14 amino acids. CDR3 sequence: CASSRTGINTEAFF. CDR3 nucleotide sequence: TGTGCCAGCAGTCGGACAGGGATTAACACTGAAGCTTTCTTT.

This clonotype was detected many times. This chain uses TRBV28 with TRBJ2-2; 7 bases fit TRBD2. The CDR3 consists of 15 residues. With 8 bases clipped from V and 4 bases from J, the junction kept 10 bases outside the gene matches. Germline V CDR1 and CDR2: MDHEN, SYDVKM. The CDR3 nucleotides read TGTGCCAGCCTAGGCGGAGGGGAGGGCACCGGGGAGCTGTTTTTT. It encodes CASLGGGEGTGELFF.